One sample yielded the 9 T cell receptor beta chains listed below, sequenced in a study of identical twins. A single record per CDR3 protein comes from TCRdb applying MiXCR to the 5' RACE reads. The sample includes some 570,000 distinct CDR3 sequences, more than 20% seen only once; the top ten take 0.48%. This sample also belongs to another study, concerning yellow fever vaccine responses in identical twins.

Sequenced: CD4+ T cells sorted from blood. The receptor source for this set is a woman between 18 and 29 years old in good health.

This clonotype came up a few times. The genes are TRBV12-3 or TRBV12-4 and TRBJ1-6; D might be TRBD1 (5 bases). V shed 2 bases and J shed 10 bases, with 12 bases lying between them. This CDR3 is 14 amino acids long. The DNA for the CDR3 is TGTGCCAGCAGTTTATCTCCCGGGGACTCACCCCTCCACTTT. Protein product: CASSLSPGDSPLHF.

This clonotype was seen more than once but under ten times. The chain has TRBV2 and TRBJ2-5; 9 nucleotides agree with TRBD1. This CDR3 is built from 15 residues. Germline CDR1 SNHLY, CDR2 FYNNEI. The ends lost 4 bases at V and 2 bases at J; junction bases unmatched: 5. CDR3 amino acids: CASSVGQGWQETQYF. The CDR3 DNA reads TGTGCCAGCAGTGTCGGACAGGGGTGGCAAGAGACCCAGTACTTC.

The gene calls are TRBV10-3 and TRBJ2-7, with 9 nucleotides matching TRBD2. Germline values: CDR1 ENHRY, CDR2 SYGVKD. V lost 5 bases and J lost 3; bases outside the gene matches: 8. The CDR3 runs to 15 residues. The CDR3 nucleotides are TGTGCCATCAGTACCCCGGGACTAGCCCTCTACGAGCAGTACTTC. Protein: CAISTPGLALYEQYF.

V is TRBV6-5 and J is TRBJ2-7; either TRBD1 or TRBD2 may fit D (8 bases each). V shed 1 base and J shed 5 bases, with 15 bases lying between them. Germline loops: CDR1 MNHEY, CDR2 SVGAGI. The CDR3 has 15 amino acids. CDR3 sequence: CASSYFSGDRNEQYF. The CDR3 DNA is TGTGCCAGCAGTTACTTTAGCGGGGACAGGAACGAGCAGTACTTC.

V usage is TRBV11-2 and J usage is TRBJ1-6; 8 bases align to TRBD1. The ends lost 4 bases at V and 5 bases at J; junction bases unmatched: 4. The germline V gene encodes CDR1 SGHAT and CDR2 FQNNGV. This CDR3 region has 15 residues. DNA for the CDR3: TGTGCCAGCAGCTCCACGGGACAGGATAATTCACCCCTCCACTTT. Translating gives CASSSTGQDNSPLHF.

This clonotype has a handful of counts. The chain employs TRBV15 and TRBJ2-7; TRBD1 or TRBD2 may be the D gene (5 bases each). CDR1 is LNHNV and CDR2 is YYDKDF in the germline V gene (reference sequence). The CDR3 runs to 16 residues. Trimming pared 6 bases from V and 3 bases from J, leaving 21 bases between. The CDR3 nucleotides are TGTGCCACCAGAAACAACCGGGACCTCTCGCTCTACGAGCAGTACGTC. The encoded protein is CATRNNRDLSLYEQYV.

The genes are TRBV24-1 and TRBJ2-7; the D gene is possibly TRBD1 (5 bases). V was pared by 3 bases and J by 2 bases, with 7 bases between. Germline loops: CDR1 KGHDR, CDR2 SFDVKD. The CDR3 sequence is 13 residues long. The CDR3 is CATSDQQAYEQYF. In nucleotides, the CDR3 is TGTGCCACCAGTGATCAACAGGCCTACGAGCAGTACTTC.

This clonotype was recorded a few times. The chain joins TRBV12-3 or TRBV12-4 to TRBJ1-5, with D perhaps matching TRBD1 (6 bases). The V gene lost 1 base and the J gene lost 0 bases, with 10 bases spanning the gap. The CDR3 runs 16 residues. CDR3 protein: CASSLGTDYSNQPQHF. As DNA, the CDR3 is TGTGCCAGCAGTTTAGGGACAGATTATAGCAATCAGCCCCAGCATTTT.

This chain connects TRBV2 to TRBJ2-3; 9 bases are a match to TRBD2. Trimming at V came to 6 bases and at J to 0 bases, leaving 13 bases not matched to a gene. The CDR3 sequence is 18 residues long. Germline V gives CDR1 SNHLY, CDR2 FYNNEI. CDR3 DNA sequence: TGTGCCAGCAGCCGCCGACTAGCGGTGTCCATTAGCACAGATACGCAGTATTTT. This codes for CASSRRLAVSISTDTQYF.